The 14 T cell receptor beta chains below come from one sample, sequenced in a study of shared clonotypes between healthy human individuals. Naive CD8 populations comprised CD45RO-negative cells positively selected for CCR7, excluding terminally differentiated effector memory CD45RA+ cells. Measured with immunoSEQ multiplex PCR; TCRdb has only the in-frame clones, and not every one. The sample has around 1,900,000 clones; 93% are singletons. Source material: naive CD8+ T cells from PBMCs. The receptors come from a man younger than 30 in good health. Some clones in this sample may be carry-over from other donors' samples.

This clone showed up just once. The gene calls are TRBV29-1 and TRBJ2-1; D is possibly TRBD2 (5 bases). The ends were cut back, 5 bases at V and 7 bases at J, with 6 bases in the middle. CDR1 SQVTM and CDR2 ANQGSEA come from the germline V gene. The CDR3 totals 10 residues. The CDR3 region has the DNA TGCAGCGTTTGGGAGAATGAGCAGTTCTTC. It yields the protein CSVWENEQFF.

Turning to this clone: The sample carries other DNA sequences with the same CDR3. The chain combines TRBV27 with TRBJ2-7; D is possibly TRBD2 (5 bases). V lost 3 bases to trimming and J lost 3 bases, with 9 bases between them. The CDR3 runs 13 residues. Germline loops: CDR1 MNHEY, CDR2 SMNVEV (reference sequence). The CDR3 nucleotides read TGTGCCAGCAGTTTTAGCGAGGGCTACGAGCAGTACTTC. Translation gives CASSFSEGYEQYF.

The V call is TRBV7-2, the J call TRBJ2-6, with 10 nucleotides matching TRBD2. This CDR3 spans 17 amino acids. The germline gives CDR1 SGHTA, CDR2 FQGNSA. Germline trimming cut 3 bases from V and 1 base from J; bases unmatched to any gene: 3. The CDR3 sequence: CASSFGLAVSGANVLTF. The CDR3 region has the DNA TGTGCCAGCAGCTTTGGACTAGCGGTTTCTGGGGCCAACGTCCTGACTTTC.

The chain combines TRBV25-1 with TRBJ2-2; TRBD2 matches at 7 bases. Germline V gene data show CDR1 as MGHDK and CDR2 as SYGVNS. The trim removed 1 base at V and 8 bases at J, leaving 10 bases unmatched. The CDR3 has 16 amino acids. CDR3 bases: TGTGCCAGCAGTGAATGGGTTAGCGGGCCCCGGGGGGAGCTGTTTTTT. It specifies CASSEWVSGPRGELFF.

The chain couples TRBV19 to TRBJ2-7; 14 bases are shared with TRBD2. In germline, CDR1 is LNHDA, CDR2 SQIVND (reference sequence). With 5 bases clipped from V and 0 bases from J, the junction kept 3 bases outside the gene matches. The CDR3 is made up of 16 amino acids. The CDR3 region has the DNA TGTGCCAGTAGTGCCGGACTAGCGGGAGGCTCCTACGAGCAGTACTTC. It encodes CASSAGLAGGSYEQYF.

This rearrangement joins TRBV5-4 to TRBJ2-2, with 9 bases fitting TRBD2. Germline CDR1 is SGHNT and CDR2 is YYREEE (reference sequence). The CDR3 length is 15 residues. J gave up 6 bases and V 4 bases, and 7 bases lay outside the gene matches. CDR3 in amino acids: CASSPPGTSSGELFF. In DNA form, the CDR3 reads TGTGCCAGCAGCCCCCCCGGGACTAGCTCCGGGGAGCTGTTTTTT. Drawing the rest from reference TRBV5-4 and TRBJ2-2, the complete variable domain is ETGVTQSPTHLIKTRGQQVTLRCSSQSGHNTVSWYQQALGQGPQFIFQYYREEENGRGNFPPRFSGLQFPNYSSELNVNALELDDSALYLCASSPPGTSSGELFFGEGSRLTVL.

V usage is TRBV30 and J usage is TRBJ2-7; maybe TRBD1 (5 bases). Germline V lookup: CDR1 GTSNPN, CDR2 SVGIG (reference sequence). V was pared by 1 base and J by 6 bases, with 10 bases between. The CDR3 spans 12 residues. The CDR3 loop is CAWSEAGFEQYF. The CDR3 region has the DNA TGTGCCTGGAGTGAGGCAGGGTTCGAGCAGTACTTC.

This clone has a single count. The chain uses TRBV5-4 and TRBJ2-5; perhaps TRBD1 as D (6 bases). CDR3 length: 14 amino acids. The germline V gene has CDR1 SGHNT and CDR2 YYREEE (reference sequence). Trimming pared 1 base from V and 2 bases from J, leaving 9 bases between. CDR3: CASSLLDSQETQYF. CDR3 nucleotides: TGTGCCAGCAGCTTGTTGGACAGTCAAGAGACCCAGTACTTC.

This clone appeared once. The gene calls are TRBV7-9 and TRBJ1-2, with TRBD1 as a possible D gene (6 bases). The germline V gene has CDR1 SEHNR and CDR2 FQNEAQ (reference sequence). The V end was cut by 5 bases, the J end by 3 bases, with 19 bases between. The CDR3 extends over 16 amino acids. CDR3 DNA sequence: TGTGCCAGCAGCCCAGAATCGAACGGACAGTACTATGGCTACACCTTC. Translating gives CASSPESNGQYYGYTF.

This clone was counted a few times. This sequence joins TRBV19 and TRBJ1-1, with TRBD1 identical over 8 bases. The V gene's germline CDR1 is LNHDA and CDR2 SQIVND (reference sequence). The CDR3 consists of 14 residues. V was clipped by 7 bases and J by 4 bases; unmatched bases: 8. CDR3 amino acids: CASIPDRDATEAFF. CDR3 DNA: TGTGCCAGTATCCCGGACAGGGACGCCACTGAAGCTTTCTTT.

The chain is built from TRBV27 and TRBJ2-3; D not resolved. The CDR3 runs to 14 residues. Trimming left V 10 bases short and J 3 bases short, with 17 bases between. The V gene's germline CDR1 is MNHEY and CDR2 SMNVEV (reference sequence). DNA of the CDR3: TGTGCCACCACCCGTGGAGATCGGACAGATACGCAGTATTTT. Amino acid sequence: CATTRGDRTDTQYF.

The count of this clone is one. V is TRBV5-1 and J is TRBJ1-1; D remains unclear. V gave up 5 bases and J gave up 0 bases, with 11 bases separating them. This CDR3 comprises 14 residues. In germline, CDR1 is SGHRS, CDR2 YFSETQ. The CDR3 protein is CASSFRSMNTEAFF. The CDR3 DNA is TGCGCCAGCAGTTTCCGGAGTATGAACACTGAAGCTTTCTTT.

This rearrangement joins TRBV6-6 to TRBJ1-3, with D perhaps matching TRBD1 (6 bases). The CDR3 has 16 residues. From germline, CDR1 is MNHNY and CDR2 SVGAGI (reference sequence). V lost 1 base, J lost 0 bases, and 10 bases lay in between. The chain's CDR3 is CASSYLGGDSGNTIYF. CDR3 sequence (DNA): TGTGCCAGCAGTTACTTAGGGGGGGACTCTGGAAACACCATATATTTT.

In its sample, this clone was seen a few times. This chain connects TRBV4-3 to TRBJ1-5, with D maybe TRBD1 (5 bases). The germline CDR1 and CDR2 sequences are LGHNA and YSLEER. The V and J ends lost 0 bases and 4 bases respectively, with 10 bases between them. The CDR3 contains 15 residues. CDR3 amino acids: CASSQETVTNQPQHF. Written as DNA, the CDR3 is TGCGCCAGCAGCCAAGAGACAGTAACTAATCAGCCCCAGCATTTT.